A single sample is the source of the 20 T cell receptor beta chains below, sequenced in a study of T-cell memory formation after mild COVID-19. In TCRdb, the 5' RACE reads were re-called with MiXCR into one record per CDR3 protein. The table has about 390,000 distinct CDR3 sequences, around a fifth seen once; the top ten hold around 13%. The sequencing input was PBMCs or a T cell subset sorted from them (not recorded which). All receptors derive from an adult woman who had mild COVID-19 (a few samples of this study predate the infection). Cell type and time point are not known.

This clonotype was observed a few times. The chain combines TRBV6-2 or TRBV6-3 with TRBJ2-3, with TRBD1 matching 8 bases. The CDR3 sequence is 12 residues long. The ends lost 7 bases at V and 6 bases at J; junction bases unmatched: 3. Germline V gene data show CDR1 as MNHEY and CDR2 as SVGEGT. Here the CDR3 reads CASNTGGDTQYF. The CDR3 nucleotides are TGTGCCAGCAATACAGGGGGTGATACGCAGTATTTT.

The chain links TRBV2 to TRBJ2-7; 9 bases match TRBD1. In germline, CDR1 is SNHLY, CDR2 FYNNEI. This CDR3 is built from 15 residues. V lost 4 bases and J lost 1; bases outside the gene matches: 5. Here the CDR3 reads CASSAQGARSYEQYF. In DNA, the CDR3 is TGTGCCAGCAGTGCACAGGGGGCGCGTTCCTACGAGCAGTACTTC.

The rearrangement uses TRBV6-5 and TRBJ2-3, with D hard to call. Trimming cost V 4 bases and J 0 bases, with 14 bases left between them. CDR3 size: 16 residues. Germline CDR1 and CDR2: MNHEY and SVGAGI. CDR3 nucleotides: TGTGCCAGCAGTTTGACGGAGTTAACTAGCACAGATACGCAGTATTTT. Translated, it gives CASSLTELTSTDTQYF.

The CDR3 sequence: CATTGVKLGTEVEQFF. The CDR3 DNA sequence: TGTGCCACCACCGGCGTTAAGTTGGGGACGGAGGTTGAGCAGTTCTTC. This chain connects TRBV15 to TRBJ2-1; D tentatively reads TRBD1 or TRBD2 (5 bases each). Germline V gene data show CDR1 as LNHNV and CDR2 as YYDKDF (reference sequence). V was clipped by 7 bases and J by 9 bases, with 25 bases between them. CDR3 length equals 16 residues.

This clonotype has just a few counts. This sequence joins TRBV4-1 and TRBJ2-7, with D perhaps given as TRBD1 or TRBD2 (5 bases each). Germline loops: CDR1 MGHRA, CDR2 YSYEKL. V dropped 3 bases and J dropped 2 bases, with 17 bases sitting between them. The CDR3 contains 16 residues. Here the CDR3 DNA reads TGCGCCAGCAGCCAGACCGCACGGGGCCGAACCTACGAGCAGTACTTC. This sequence encodes CASSQTARGRTYEQYF.

The CDR3 sequence: CASSLSFGQPQHF. CDR3 bases: TGCGCCAGCAGCTTGTCGTTCGGTCAGCCCCAGCATTTT. The gene calls are TRBV5-1 and TRBJ1-5; D uncertain. Trimming stripped 1 base from V and 6 bases from J, with 8 bases between. Germline CDR1 SGHRS, CDR2 YFSETQ. This CDR3 is built from 13 residues.

This clonotype turned up a few times. The chain recombines TRBV6-2 or TRBV6-3 with TRBJ2-5, with D unclear. Germline lookup yields CDR1 MNHEY and CDR2 SVGEGT. Trimming shortened V by 7 bases and J by 3 bases, and 15 bases separated the two germline ends. The CDR3 runs 14 residues. CDR3 sequence reads: CASIFSSREETQYF. In nucleotides, the CDR3 is TGTGCCAGCATCTTCTCCAGCAGAGAAGAGACCCAGTACTTC.

The genes are TRBV10-2 and TRBJ2-3, with a weak D call TRBD1 (5 bases). Germline CDR1 WSHSY, CDR2 SAAADI. The CDR3 length is 14 residues. V dropped 4 bases and J dropped 3 bases, with 11 bases sitting between them. The CDR3 spells CASSADQGTDTQYF. CDR3 bases: TGCGCCAGCAGTGCCGACCAGGGTACAGATACGCAGTATTTT.

A few counts support this clonotype. This chain joins TRBV24-1 and TRBJ2-3; TRBD2 agrees at 11 bases. Germline CDR1 KGHDR, CDR2 SFDVKD. The CDR3 has 13 amino acids. Trimming cost V 10 bases and J 6 bases; bases outside gene matches: 5. DNA for the CDR3: TGTGCCACTAGCGGGAGGGCCTTGGATACGCAGTATTTT. This gives the protein CATSGRALDTQYF.

The chain joins TRBV12-3 or TRBV12-4 to TRBJ2-3; possibly TRBD2 for D (6 bases). The V and J ends lost 6 bases and 0 bases respectively, with 10 bases between them. CDR3 length equals 14 residues. CDR3 nucleotide sequence: TGTGCCAGCAGAGCAGGGACTAGCACAGATACGCAGTATTTT. It codes for CASRAGTSTDTQYF.

This chain uses TRBV4-3 with TRBJ1-1; no reliable D call. Trimming stripped 4 bases from V and 3 bases from J, with 12 bases between. The CDR3 has 14 residues. In germline, CDR1 is LGHNA, CDR2 YSLEER. The chain's CDR3 is CASSLGVGYTEAFF. CDR3 bases: TGCGCCAGCAGCCTCGGTGTGGGTTACACTGAAGCTTTCTTT.

About this clonotype: The junction differs from germline at one of its ends, possibly a read error. CDR3 sequence reads: CVSGDPRDTQYF. The CDR3 nucleotides read TGTGTCAGCGGGGATCCACGGGATACGCAGTATTTT. The V gene is TRBV7-2, the J gene TRBJ2-3, with 7 bases lining up with TRBD2. Germline CDR1 and CDR2: SGHTA and FQGNSA. The length of the CDR3 is 12 residues. Full variable domain (outside the CDR3, taken from reference TRBV7-2 and TRBJ2-3): GAGVSQSPSNKVTEKGKDVELRCDPISGHTALYWYRQSLGQGLEFLIYFQGNSAPDKSGLPSDRFSAERTGGSVSTLTIQRTQQEDSAVYLCVSGDPRDTQYFGPGTRLTVL.

There are a few counts of this clonotype. V and J are TRBV24-1 and TRBJ2-3; 11 nucleotides align to TRBD2. Germline CDR1 is KGHDR and CDR2 is SFDVKD. After removal of 4 bases from V and 8 bases from J, the junction contained 22 bases not matched to a gene. This CDR3 region has 20 residues. CDR3 in amino acids: CATSDPRTGSGRAIRGTQYF. The CDR3, as DNA: TGTGCCACCAGTGACCCCCGGACAGGTAGCGGGAGGGCGATCCGGGGTACGCAGTATTTT.

This chain connects TRBV19 to TRBJ2-3; 8 positions agree with TRBD2. Germline CDR1 is LNHDA and CDR2 is SQIVND (reference sequence). V was clipped by 5 bases and J by 5 bases; unmatched bases: 12. This CDR3 has 16 amino acids. Here the CDR3 reads CASSPPQRGRRDTQYF. The CDR3 coding sequence is TGTGCCAGTAGTCCGCCCCAGCGGGGGAGAAGAGATACGCAGTATTTT.

This clonotype was seen a few times. The chain has TRBV5-4 and TRBJ1-2; 9 positions match TRBD1. Germline-derived CDR1 and CDR2 are SGHNT and YYREEE (reference sequence). This CDR3 comprises 17 residues. The V gene end was trimmed by 0 bases and the J gene end by 0 bases; junction bases not matched to a gene: 6. DNA for the CDR3: TGTGCCAGCAGCTTGGACCCCGGGACAGGGTCTAACTATGGCTACACCTTC. Residues: CASSLDPGTGSNYGYTF. Full variable domain (outside the CDR3, taken from reference TRBV5-4 and TRBJ1-2): ETGVTQSPTHLIKTRGQQVTLRCSSQSGHNTVSWYQQALGQGPQFIFQYYREEENGRGNFPPRFSGLQFPNYSSELNVNALELDDSALYLCASSLDPGTGSNYGYTFGSGTRLTVV.

This chain uses TRBV20-1 with TRBJ2-1; 11 nucleotides line up with TRBD2. The CDR3 spans 17 residues. The trim removed 1 base at V and 3 bases at J, leaving 8 bases unmatched. CDR1 is DFQATT and CDR2 is SNEGSKA in the germline V gene (reference sequence). CDR3 sequence (DNA): TGCAGTGCTAGAGGCTGGACTAGCGGGCTCTACTACAATGAGCAGTTCTTC. Translation: CSARGWTSGLYYNEQFF.

This clonotype has more than one count but fewer than ten. V gene TRBV11-3 combines with J gene TRBJ1-2, with 7 nucleotides matching TRBD1. CDR1 is SGHNT and CDR2 is YENEEA in the germline V gene. This CDR3 is built from 14 residues. The V segment lost 0 bases and the J segment 7 bases; nucleotides outside the gene matches: 5. CDR3 nucleotide sequence: TGTGCCAGCAGCTTAGACCTACAGGGGATTGGCTACACCTTC. Translated, it gives CASSLDLQGIGYTF.

This chain uses TRBV5-1 with TRBJ2-3; no definite D call. Looked up from germline, CDR1 is SGHRS and CDR2 is YFSETQ. The CDR3 length is 15 residues. The V end was cut by 0 bases, the J end by 2 bases, with 10 bases between. CDR3 protein: CASSLEATITDTQYF. The CDR3 DNA is TGCGCCAGCAGCTTGGAGGCTACCATCACAGATACGCAGTATTTT.

This sequence joins TRBV2 and TRBJ2-3; 8 nucleotides align to TRBD2. The ends lost 6 bases at V and 2 bases at J; junction bases unmatched: 13. There are 17 residues in the CDR3. Germline V gene lookup returns CDR1 SNHLY and CDR2 FYNNEI. The CDR3, as DNA: TGTGCCAGCAGCGACGAGGTAGCGGGAACACCCACAGATACGCAGTATTTT. As protein: CASSDEVAGTPTDTQYF.

The CDR3 here is CASSDGYYSSYEQYF. For the CDR3, the DNA is TGTGCCAGCAGTGATGGGTACTACAGCTCCTACGAGCAGTACTTC. The V and J genes are TRBV25-1 and TRBJ2-7, with unresolved D. In germline, CDR1 is MGHDK, CDR2 SYGVNS. V lost 3 bases, J lost 0 bases, and 12 bases lay in between. The CDR3 has 15 amino acids.